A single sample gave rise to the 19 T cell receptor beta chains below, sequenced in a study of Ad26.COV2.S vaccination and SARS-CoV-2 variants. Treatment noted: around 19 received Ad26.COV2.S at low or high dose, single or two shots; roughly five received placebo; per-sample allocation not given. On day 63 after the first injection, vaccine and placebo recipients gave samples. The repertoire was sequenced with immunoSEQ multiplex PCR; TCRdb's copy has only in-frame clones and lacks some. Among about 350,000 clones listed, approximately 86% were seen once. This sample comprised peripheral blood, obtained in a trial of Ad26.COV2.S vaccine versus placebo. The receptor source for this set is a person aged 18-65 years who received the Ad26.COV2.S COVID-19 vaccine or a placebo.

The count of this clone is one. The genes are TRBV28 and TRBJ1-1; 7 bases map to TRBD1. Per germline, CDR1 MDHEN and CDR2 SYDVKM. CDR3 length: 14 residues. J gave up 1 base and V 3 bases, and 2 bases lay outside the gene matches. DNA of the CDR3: TGTGCCAGCAGTTTCTACAGGGGGAACACTGAAGCTTTCTTT. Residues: CASSFYRGNTEAFF.

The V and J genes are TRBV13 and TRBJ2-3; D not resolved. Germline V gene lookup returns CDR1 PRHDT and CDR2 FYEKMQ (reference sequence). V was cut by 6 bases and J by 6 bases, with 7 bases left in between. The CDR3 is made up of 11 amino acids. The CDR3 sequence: CASSPQDTQYF. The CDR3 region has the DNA TGTGCCAGCAGTCCCCAGGATACGCAGTATTTT.

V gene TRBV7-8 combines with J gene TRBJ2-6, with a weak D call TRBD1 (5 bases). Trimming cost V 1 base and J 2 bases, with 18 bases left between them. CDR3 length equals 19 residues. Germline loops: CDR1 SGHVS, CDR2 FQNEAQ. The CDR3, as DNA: TGTGCCAGCAGCTTAGATTGGTCGGTCAGGGCGGCTGGGGCCAACGTCCTGACTTTC. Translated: CASSLDWSVRAAGANVLTF.

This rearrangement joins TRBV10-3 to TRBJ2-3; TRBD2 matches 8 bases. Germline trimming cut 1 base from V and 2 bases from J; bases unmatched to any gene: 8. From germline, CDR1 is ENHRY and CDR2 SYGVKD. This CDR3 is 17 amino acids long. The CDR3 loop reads CAISEFGAGAFTDTQYF. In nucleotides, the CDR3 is TGTGCCATCAGTGAGTTCGGAGCGGGGGCCTTCACAGATACGCAGTATTTT.

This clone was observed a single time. The CDR3 DNA is TGCGCCAGCAGCCCTCGGGAGGGCCTCTACAATGAGCAGTTCTTC. As protein: CASSPREGLYNEQFF. The chain carries TRBV4-3 and TRBJ2-1, with 8 nucleotides matching TRBD2. The germline gives CDR1 LGHNA, CDR2 YSLEER. The CDR3 covers 15 residues. The junction had 5 bases not matched to a gene; V was cut back by 4 bases and J by 3 bases.

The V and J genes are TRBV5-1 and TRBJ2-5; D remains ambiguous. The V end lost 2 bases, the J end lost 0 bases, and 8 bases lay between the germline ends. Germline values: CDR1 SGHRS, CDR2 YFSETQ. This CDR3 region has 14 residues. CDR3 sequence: CASSLRANQETQYF. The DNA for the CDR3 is TGCGCCAGCAGCTTAAGGGCCAACCAAGAGACCCAGTACTTC.

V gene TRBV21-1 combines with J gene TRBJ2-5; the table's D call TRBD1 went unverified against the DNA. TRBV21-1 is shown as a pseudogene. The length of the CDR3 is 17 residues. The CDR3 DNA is TGTGCCAGCAGCAAAAGGGTCGGGGACAGGGGGCAGGAGACCCAGTACTTC. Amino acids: CASSKRVGDRGQETQYF.

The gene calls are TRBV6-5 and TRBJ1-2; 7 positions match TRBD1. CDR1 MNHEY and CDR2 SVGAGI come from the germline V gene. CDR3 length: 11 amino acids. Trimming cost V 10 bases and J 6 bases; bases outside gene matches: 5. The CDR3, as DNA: TGTGCCAATTGGAGGGGGCATGGCTACACCTTC. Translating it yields CANWRGHGYTF.

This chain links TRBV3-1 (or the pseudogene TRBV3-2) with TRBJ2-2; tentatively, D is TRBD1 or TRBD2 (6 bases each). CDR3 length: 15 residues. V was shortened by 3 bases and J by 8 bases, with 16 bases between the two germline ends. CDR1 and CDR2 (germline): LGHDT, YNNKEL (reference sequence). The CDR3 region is CASSHGQGRLGELFF. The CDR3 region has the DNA TGTGCCAGCAGCCATGGGCAGGGGAGGCTGGGGGAGCTGTTTTTT.

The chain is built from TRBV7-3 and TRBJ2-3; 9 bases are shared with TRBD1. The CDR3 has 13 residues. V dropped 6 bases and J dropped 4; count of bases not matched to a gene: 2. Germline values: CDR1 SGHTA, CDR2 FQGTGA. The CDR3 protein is CASRQGAADTQYF. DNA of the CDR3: TGTGCCAGCAGACAGGGGGCAGCAGATACGCAGTATTTT.

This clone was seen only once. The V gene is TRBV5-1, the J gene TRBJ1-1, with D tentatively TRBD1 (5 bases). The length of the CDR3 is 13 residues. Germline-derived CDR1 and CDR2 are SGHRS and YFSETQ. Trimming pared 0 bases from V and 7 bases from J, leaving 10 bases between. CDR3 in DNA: TGCGCCAGCAGCTTGGGAACAGGCTATGAAGCTTTCTTT. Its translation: CASSLGTGYEAFF.

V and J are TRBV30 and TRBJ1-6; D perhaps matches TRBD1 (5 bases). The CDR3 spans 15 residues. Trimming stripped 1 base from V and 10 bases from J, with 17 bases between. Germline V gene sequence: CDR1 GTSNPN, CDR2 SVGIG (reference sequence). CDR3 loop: CAWSGSGAARSPLHF. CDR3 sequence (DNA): TGTGCCTGGAGTGGTAGTGGGGCGGCGAGGTCACCCCTCCACTTT.

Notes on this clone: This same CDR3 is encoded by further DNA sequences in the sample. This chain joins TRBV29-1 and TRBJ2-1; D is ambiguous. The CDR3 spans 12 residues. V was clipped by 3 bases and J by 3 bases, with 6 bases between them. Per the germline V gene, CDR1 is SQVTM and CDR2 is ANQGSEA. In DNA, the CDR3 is TGCAGCGTTGAGGGGATCTACAATGAGCAGTTCTTC. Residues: CSVEGIYNEQFF.

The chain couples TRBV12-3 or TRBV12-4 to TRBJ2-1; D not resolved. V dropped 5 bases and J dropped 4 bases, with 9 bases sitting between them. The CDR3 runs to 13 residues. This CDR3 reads CASSVDLYNEQFF. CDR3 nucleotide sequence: TGTGCCAGCAGTGTGGACCTTTACAATGAGCAGTTCTTC.

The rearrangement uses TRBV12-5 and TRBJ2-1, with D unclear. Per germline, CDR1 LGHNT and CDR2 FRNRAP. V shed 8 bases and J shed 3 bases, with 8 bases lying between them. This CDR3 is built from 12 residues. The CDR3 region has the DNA TGTGCTAGTAAAGACGGCTACAATGAGCAGTTCTTC. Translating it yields CASKDGYNEQFF.

DNA of the CDR3: TGTGCCAGCAGTTCCGGACAGGCTTCCTACGAGCAGTACTTC. Translating it yields CASSSGQASYEQYF. The rearrangement uses TRBV27 and TRBJ2-7; 7 bases are a match to TRBD1. Trimming took 4 bases from V and 1 from J; bases not matched to a gene: 4. The CDR3 has 14 residues. CDR1 is MNHEY and CDR2 is SMNVEV in the germline V gene (reference sequence).

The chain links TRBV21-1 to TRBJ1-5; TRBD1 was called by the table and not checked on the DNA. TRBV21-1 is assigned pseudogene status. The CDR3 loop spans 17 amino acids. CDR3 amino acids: CASSKEGADRTNQPQHF. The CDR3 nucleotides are TGTGCCAGCAGCAAAGAGGGGGCGGACAGGACTAATCAGCCCCAGCATTTT.

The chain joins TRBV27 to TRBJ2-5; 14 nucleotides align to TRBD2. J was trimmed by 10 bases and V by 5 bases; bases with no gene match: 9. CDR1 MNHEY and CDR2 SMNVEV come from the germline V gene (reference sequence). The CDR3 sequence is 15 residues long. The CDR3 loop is CASSPGTSGGPHQYF. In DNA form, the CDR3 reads TGTGCCAGCAGTCCAGGGACTAGCGGGGGCCCGCACCAGTACTTC.

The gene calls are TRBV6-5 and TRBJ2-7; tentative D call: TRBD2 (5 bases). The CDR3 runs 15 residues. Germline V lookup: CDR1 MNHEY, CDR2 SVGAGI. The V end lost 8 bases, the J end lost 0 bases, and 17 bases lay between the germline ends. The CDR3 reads CASQPILGSSYEQYF. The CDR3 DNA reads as TGTGCCAGCCAGCCAATCCTAGGGAGCTCCTACGAGCAGTACTTC.